Following are 30 T cell receptor beta chains from one sample sequenced in a study of T cell clonality in common variable immunodeficiency. TCRdb's table, derived via immunoSEQ multiplex PCR, lists solely in-frame clones and lacks some. The profile covers 40,000 to 50,000 clones, none occurring a single time. These TCRs are of unknown antigen specificity. Whole-study results and caveats: Reportedly, TCR beta sequences from common variable immunodeficiency showed fewer deletions and N-nucleotide insertions.

Specimen: peripheral blood mononuclear cells. These receptors were taken from a human donor with common variable immunodeficiency.

As concerns this clone: The DNA ends 3 residues before the CDR3 does, and the rest of the CDR3 is filled in from the germline J gene. The chain recombines TRBV2 with TRBJ2-1, with 12 positions matching TRBD2. Germline trimming cut 6 bases from V and 7 bases from J; bases unmatched to any gene: 13. Germline V gene sequence: CDR1 SNHLY, CDR2 FYNNEI. The CDR3 runs 17 residues. CDR3 region: CASRGLAGGSLGNEQFF. CDR3 DNA, as far as it was read: TGTGCCAGCAGGGGCCTAGCGGGAGGGTCCTTGGGGAATGAG. Complete variable domain (other parts from reference TRBV2 and TRBJ2-1): EPEVTQTPSHQVTQMGQEVILRCVPISNHLYFYWYRQILGQKVEFLVSFYNNEISEKSEIFDDQFSVERPDGSNFTLKIRSTKLEDSAMYFCASRGLAGGSLGNEQFFGPGTRLTVL.

This clone has just a few counts. The observed sequence ends 3 residues before the CDR3 terminus, with the missing tail filled in from the germline J gene. The chain uses TRBV20-1 and TRBJ2-1; tentative D call: TRBD1 (6 bases). The germline gives CDR1 DFQATT, CDR2 SNEGSKA (reference sequence). Trimming pared 3 bases from V and 6 bases from J, leaving 27 bases between. The CDR3 is 18 residues long. The CDR3 DNA, read in part, is TGCAGTGCTAGCTCTTCCCACCCCAGGGGCATCAATTTCAATGAG. It encodes CSASSSHPRGINFNE. The whole CDR3 is CSASSSHPRGINFNEQFF.

Concerning this clone itself: The read terminates 3 residues before the CDR3 end, so the remaining end is supplied by the germline J gene. The V gene is TRBV6-2 or TRBV6-3, the J gene TRBJ2-7; possible D gene TRBD2, 5 bases. The CDR3 covers 16 residues. V was cut by 0 bases and J by 2 bases, with 14 bases left in between. Looked up from germline, CDR1 is MNHEY and CDR2 is SVGEGT. CDR3 loop: CASSYSSERLTYEQYF. CDR3 DNA (partial): TGTGCCAGCAGTTACTCCAGCGAGCGGCTAACCTACGAG.

This clone has a count of ten or more. The DNA ends 3 residues before the CDR3 does, and the rest of the CDR3 is filled in from the germline J gene. The chain uses TRBV19 and TRBJ2-1; 12 bases align to TRBD2. CDR1 and CDR2 from the germline V gene are LNHDA and SQIVND (reference sequence). V gave up 3 bases and J gave up 8 bases; unmatched junction bases: 8. This CDR3 is built from 16 residues. The sequenced part of the CDR3 DNA is TGTGCCAGTAGTATTTCGGCTAGCGGGAGGGGGGATGAG. Protein: CASSISASGRGDE. The whole CDR3 sequence is CASSISASGRGDEQFF.

This clone was seen repeatedly, ten times or more. The missing CDR3 end, 3 residues past where the read stops, is filled in from the germline J gene. The chain recombines TRBV6-2 or TRBV6-3 with TRBJ1-5; D is perhaps TRBD1 (5 bases). Trimming took 0 bases from V and 5 from J, leaving 14 bases between them. CDR1 and CDR2 from the germline V gene are MNHEY and SVGEGT. This CDR3 contains 16 residues. The covered CDR3 bases are TGTGCCAGCAGTTACTCGAGTGGTGCAGGGCATCAGCCC. Translating it yields CASSYSSGAGHQP. In full, the CDR3 reads CASSYSSGAGHQPQHF.

A few counts support this clone. The sequence runs out 3 residues before the end of the CDR3; the remainder is reconstructed from the germline J gene. The rearrangement joins TRBV5-1 to TRBJ1-6; TRBD1 is a possible D gene (5 bases). CDR1 SGHRS and CDR2 YFSETQ come from the germline V gene. Trimming removed 6 bases from V and 0 bases from J, with 13 bases in between. The CDR3 has 16 amino acids. CDR3 loop: CASKQDASSYNSPLHF. The covered CDR3 bases are TGCGCCAGCAAACAGGACGCGAGCTCCTATAATTCACCC.

This clone turned up a few times. The CDR3 end lies 3 residues beyond the end of the read and is filled in from the germline J gene. The chain joins TRBV19 to TRBJ2-3; 14 bases line up with TRBD2. The CDR3 covers 15 residues. Germline lookup yields CDR1 LNHDA and CDR2 SQIVND (reference sequence). Trimming at V came to 5 bases and at J to 4 bases, leaving 2 bases not matched to a gene. The CDR3 protein is CASSQTSGRADTQYF. CDR3 bases read: TGTGCCAGTAGTCAGACTAGCGGGAGGGCAGATACG.

In its sample, this clone was seen a few times. Read sequence stops 3 residues before the CDR3 end, and the germline J gene provides the missing end. This chain joins TRBV7-7 and TRBJ2-5; the D gene is possibly TRBD2 (5 bases). Trimming stripped 5 bases from V and 1 base from J, with 8 bases between. Germline assignment: CDR1 SSHAT and CDR2 FNYEAQ (reference sequence). CDR3 size: 13 residues. The CDR3 bases that were read are TGTGCCAGCAGCCCCGGACTCCAAGAGACC. It translates to CASSPGLQET. The CDR3 in full is CASSPGLQETQYF.

This clone has only a few counts. The CDR3 region is CASSLVRTSGSPHNEQFF. The CDR3 bases that were read are TGTGCCAGCAGCTTAGTGCGGACTAGCGGGAGTCCGCACAATGAG. J is TRBJ2-1 and V is TRBV7-6; TRBD2 aligns across 13 bases. Read coverage stops 3 residues before the CDR3 terminus; the germline J gene supplies the remainder. The CDR3 loop spans 18 amino acids. Trimming at V came to 1 base and at J to 5 bases, leaving 8 bases not matched to a gene. Germline values: CDR1 SGHVS, CDR2 FNYEAQ.

This clone was counted at least ten times. The CDR3 extends 3 residues past the end of the read, so its final part is completed from the germline J gene. This same CDR3 is encoded by further DNA sequences in the sample. This chain joins TRBV5-1 and TRBJ1-3; 7 bases align to TRBD1. This CDR3 is 14 amino acids long. V lost 0 bases, J lost 3 bases, and 0 bases stayed unmatched. The germline V gene has CDR1 SGHRS and CDR2 YFSETQ. Incomplete CDR3 DNA: TGCGCCAGCAGCTTGGGACAGGGTGGAAACACC. The encoded protein is CASSLGQGGNT. In full, the CDR3 reads CASSLGQGGNTIYF.

In its sample, this clone was seen a few times. The read terminates 3 residues ahead of where the CDR3 ends, so the germline J gene completes it. The rearrangement uses TRBV19 and TRBJ2-7, with TRBD1 matching 8 bases. This CDR3 is 15 amino acids long. CDR1 and CDR2 from the germline V gene are LNHDA and SQIVND (reference sequence). The trim removed 4 bases at V and 6 bases at J, leaving 11 bases unmatched. CDR3 DNA, as far as it was read: TGTGCCAGTAGTAAACCGGGACAGGAACACGGCGAG. As protein: CASSKPGQEHGE. The CDR3 in full is CASSKPGQEHGEQYF.

This clone was seen ten or more times. The CDR3: CASRLLQGTEQYF. The CDR3 DNA, read in part, is TGTGCCAGCAGATTGCTACAGGGCACCGAG. The J gene is TRBJ2-7, the V gene TRBV28, with a tentative D call TRBD1 (6 bases). The read halts 3 residues ahead of the CDR3 end, with the missing end drawn from the germline J gene. Deletions cut 6 bases from V and 6 bases from J, with 15 bases between. The CDR3 is made up of 13 amino acids. In germline, CDR1 is MDHEN, CDR2 SYDVKM.

This clone has more than one count but fewer than ten. CDR3 protein: CASSPTQGLRGEQFF. The DNA read from the CDR3 is TGTGCCAGCTCACCGACACAGGGGTTACGGGGTGAG. The chain is built from TRBV18 and TRBJ2-1, with 7 nucleotides matching TRBD1. Read sequence stops 3 residues before the CDR3 end, and the germline J gene provides the missing end. Germline assignment: CDR1 KGHSH and CDR2 LQKENI. The CDR3 has 15 amino acids. The V and J ends lost 3 bases and 9 bases, in that order; junction bases with no gene match: 11.

This clone was seen only a few times. With the read ending 3 residues before the CDR3 end, the germline J gene is used to fill in that end. The genes are TRBV7-2 and TRBJ2-7, with 10 bases aligning to TRBD2. The CDR3 sequence is 15 residues long. With 2 bases clipped from V and 6 bases from J, the junction kept 7 bases outside the gene matches. Per germline, CDR1 SGHTA and CDR2 FQGNSA. This CDR3 reads CASSLSTSGMGEQYF. The CDR3 DNA, read in part, is TGTGCCAGCAGCTTAAGTACTAGCGGGATGGGCGAG.

This clone was counted ten times or more. With the read ending 3 residues before the CDR3 end, the germline J gene is used to fill in that end. The chain is built from TRBV29-1 and TRBJ2-5; 11 bases are shared with TRBD2. Trimming at V came to 4 bases and at J to 3 bases, leaving 13 bases not matched to a gene. This CDR3 has 17 residues. Germline loops: CDR1 SQVTM, CDR2 ANQGSEA. The sequenced CDR3 bases are TGCAGCGTTGGTCAACCCCTGATAGCGGGAGGGGAAGAGACC. It is translated as CSVGQPLIAGGEET. The CDR3 in its entirety is CSVGQPLIAGGEETQYF.

This clone was detected many times. The CDR3 extends 3 residues past the end of the read, so its final part is completed from the germline J gene. V and J are TRBV30 and TRBJ1-1; a possible D gene is TRBD1 (5 bases). Germline CDR1 and CDR2: GTSNPN and SVGIG (reference sequence). V was clipped by 3 bases and J by 5 bases, with 7 bases between them. The CDR3 is made up of 11 amino acids. CDR3 DNA (partial): TGTGCCTGGAGGGGGGGGACTGAA. This encodes CAWRGGTE. The whole CDR3 region reads CAWRGGTEAFF.

As to this clone: The CDR3 is cut off 3 residues early in the read; its end comes from the germline J gene. The chain uses TRBV18 and TRBJ2-1, with D perhaps matching TRBD2 (6 bases). CDR3 length: 14 residues. Germline loops: CDR1 KGHSH, CDR2 LQKENI. The germline V and J ends were trimmed by 5 bases and 6 bases, with 14 bases remaining between them. Partial CDR3 DNA: TGTGCCAGCTCAACGACCTACGGGGGCAATGAG. Protein sequence: CASSTTYGGNE. The whole CDR3 protein reads CASSTTYGGNEQFF.

This clone was seen many times. CDR3 DNA (partial): TGCAGTGCTAGAGGGGAGGGGGCTATCTACGAG. It is translated as CSARGEGAIYE. The whole CDR3 sequence is CSARGEGAIYEQYF. This sequence joins TRBV20-1 and TRBJ2-7; D tentatively reads TRBD1 or TRBD2 (7 bases each). The read is 3 residues too short to cover the CDR3 end, so that end is filled in from the germline J gene. Germline V lookup: CDR1 DFQATT, CDR2 SNEGSKA (reference sequence). Between the trimmed V and J ends, which lost 1 base and 3 bases, there was a span of 13 bases. The CDR3 loop spans 14 amino acids.

In the case of this clone: Read coverage stops 3 residues before the CDR3 terminus; the germline J gene supplies the remainder. This sequence joins TRBV2 and TRBJ2-2, with D possibly being TRBD1 (6 bases). The CDR3 covers 14 residues. V was shortened by 6 bases and J by 1 base, with 9 bases between the two germline ends. Germline V lookup: CDR1 SNHLY, CDR2 FYNNEI. CDR3 loop: CASSQDRNTGELFF. Incomplete CDR3 DNA: TGTGCCAGCAGCCAGGACAGGAACACCGGGGAG.

Concerning this clone itself: The read halts 3 residues ahead of the CDR3 end, with the missing end drawn from the germline J gene. V usage is TRBV30 and J usage is TRBJ1-2; no reliable D call. V was pared by 5 bases and J by 5 bases, with 9 bases between. Germline lookup yields CDR1 GTSNPN and CDR2 SVGIG (reference sequence). This CDR3 is 11 amino acids long. CDR3 DNA (partial): TGTGCCTGGCTTACAGAATATGGC. Its translation is CAWLTEYG. The full-length CDR3 reads as CAWLTEYGYTF.

At least ten counts were recorded for this clone. The sequenced fragment ends 3 residues before the CDR3 boundary, so the rest is inferred from the germline J gene. The J gene is TRBJ2-2, the V gene TRBV2; D unclear. CDR1 is SNHLY, CDR2 FYNNEI, per germline. The CDR3 runs to 14 residues. This CDR3 reads CASSEARSGLKLFF. CDR3 bases read: TGTGCCAGCAGTGAAGCGAGGTCTGGCCTTAAG.

Remarks on this clone: Read coverage stops 3 residues before the CDR3 terminus; the germline J gene supplies the remainder. V usage is TRBV5-1 and J usage is TRBJ2-2; D is ambiguous. V lost 2 bases and J 0 bases, leaving 8 bases between the germline ends. The CDR3 consists of 15 residues. The germline gives CDR1 SGHRS, CDR2 YFSETQ. CDR3 DNA, as far as it was read: TGCGCCAGCAGCTTAAACGTAGCGAACACCGGGGAG. Residues: CASSLNVANTGE. The whole CDR3 sequence is CASSLNVANTGELFF.

This clone was observed a handful of times. Sequencing ends 3 residues short of the CDR3 end; the germline J gene provides the rest. This rearrangement joins TRBV30 to TRBJ2-7; no reliable D call. In germline, CDR1 is GTSNPN, CDR2 SVGIG (reference sequence). The ends were cut back, 4 bases at V and 4 bases at J, with 17 bases in the middle. This CDR3 region has 14 residues. CDR3 bases read: TGTGCCTGGAAAGAAGGGCGCCAACCATACGAG. It codes for CAWKEGRQPYE. The entire CDR3 protein reads CAWKEGRQPYEQYF. The full variable domain, with the rest looked up from reference TRBV30 and TRBJ2-7, is SQTIHQWPATLVQPVGSPLSLECTVEGTSNPNLYWYRQAAGRGLQLLFYSVGIGQISSEVPQNLSASRPQDRQFILSSKKLLLSDSGFYLCAWKEGRQPYEQYFGPGTRLTVT.

Only a few counts were recorded for this clone. The CDR3 extends 3 residues past the end of the read, so its final part is completed from the germline J gene. The chain couples TRBV18 to TRBJ1-5; the D gene is possibly TRBD1 (5 bases). The germline CDR1 and CDR2 sequences are KGHSH and LQKENI. Trimming removed 3 bases from V and 7 bases from J, with 13 bases in between. There are 14 residues in the CDR3. CDR3 protein: CASSPGREGQPQHF. CDR3 DNA, as far as it was read: TGTGCCAGCTCACCGGGCAGGGAAGGACAGCCC.

This clone has only a few counts. From the germline J gene comes the end of the CDR3, since the read stops 3 residues before it. V gene TRBV7-9 combines with J gene TRBJ1-6; D may be TRBD1 (6 bases). This CDR3 contains 14 residues. The V end lost 4 bases, the J end lost 7 bases, and 11 bases lay between the germline ends. In germline, CDR1 is SEHNR, CDR2 FQNEAQ (reference sequence). CDR3 residues: CASSYGTPNSPLHF. CDR3 DNA, as far as it was read: TGTGCCAGCAGCTACGGGACACCCAATTCACCC.

This clone was seen many times. From the germline J gene comes the end of the CDR3, since the read stops 3 residues before it. This chain links TRBV6-2 or TRBV6-3 with TRBJ1-5; 8 positions agree with TRBD1. The CDR3 contains 12 residues. CDR1 MNHEY and CDR2 SVGEGT come from the germline V gene. CDR3 residues: CASSPQGAPQHF. Partial CDR3 DNA: TGTGCCAGCAGCCCCCAGGGGGCACCC.

In the case of this clone: The CDR3 end falls 3 residues outside the read, so it is completed with the germline J gene. The chain is built from TRBV19 and TRBJ2-7; 10 nucleotides match TRBD2. The CDR3 covers 13 residues. Germline V CDR1 and CDR2: LNHDA, SQIVND (reference sequence). V was clipped by 4 bases and J by 3 bases; unmatched bases: 0. The CDR3 here is CASSKREGYEQYF. The DNA read from the CDR3 is TGTGCCAGTAGTAAGCGGGAGGGCTACGAG.

This clone was seen at least ten times. The CDR3 is cut off 3 residues early in the read; its end comes from the germline J gene. J is TRBJ1-1 and V is TRBV7-9; no clear D gene. V was trimmed by 1 base and J by 1 base, leaving 7 bases between them. Germline-derived CDR1 and CDR2 are SEHNR and FQNEAQ (reference sequence). The length of the CDR3 is 14 residues. The CDR3 here is CASSLGAENTEAFF. CDR3 bases read: TGTGCCAGCAGCTTAGGAGCCGAGAACACTGAA.

Concerning this clone: Read coverage stops 3 residues before the CDR3 terminus; the germline J gene supplies the remainder. This chain links TRBV19 with TRBJ2-5; 9 nucleotides align to TRBD2. The CDR3 covers 18 residues. Looked up from germline, CDR1 is LNHDA and CDR2 is SQIVND (reference sequence). The V segment lost 1 base and the J segment 5 bases; nucleotides outside the gene matches: 14. CDR3 region: CASSIGLTSGGFSETQYF. CDR3 bases read: TGTGCCAGTAGTATAGGCCTGACTAGCGGAGGGTTCAGTGAGACC.

Of note for this clone: The sequenced fragment ends 3 residues before the CDR3 boundary, so the rest is inferred from the germline J gene. The genes are TRBV19 and TRBJ1-2, with D maybe TRBD1 (6 bases). The CDR3 spans 14 residues. The germline CDR1 and CDR2 sequences are LNHDA and SQIVND (reference sequence). V shed 8 bases and J shed 0 bases, with 13 bases lying between them. The CDR3 DNA, read in part, is TGTGCCAGTGCCTCCCAGGGGACTAACTATGGC. This encodes CASASQGTNYG. The complete CDR3 protein is CASASQGTNYGYTF.